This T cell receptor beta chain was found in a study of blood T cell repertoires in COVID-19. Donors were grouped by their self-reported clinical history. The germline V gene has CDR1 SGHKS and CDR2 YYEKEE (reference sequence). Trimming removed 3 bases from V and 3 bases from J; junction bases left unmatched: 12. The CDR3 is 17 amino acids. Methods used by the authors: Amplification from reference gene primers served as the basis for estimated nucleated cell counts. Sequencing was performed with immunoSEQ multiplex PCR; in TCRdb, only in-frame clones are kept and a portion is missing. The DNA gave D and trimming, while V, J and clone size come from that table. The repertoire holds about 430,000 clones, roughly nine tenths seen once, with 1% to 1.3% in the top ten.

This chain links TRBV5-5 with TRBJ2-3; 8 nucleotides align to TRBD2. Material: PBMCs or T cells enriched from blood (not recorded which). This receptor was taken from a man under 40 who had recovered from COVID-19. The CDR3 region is CASSSIGASGLTDTQYF. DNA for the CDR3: TGTGCCAGCAGCTCGATAGGGGCTAGCGGGCTGACAGATACGCAGTATTTT.